This entry is about one T cell receptor beta chain. A multiplex PCR was run with 60 Vbeta primers and 13 Jbeta primers. The method was immunoSEQ multiplex PCR; TCRdb's version includes in-frame clones alone and lacks a portion of them. The sample contains 120,000 to 150,000 clones, roughly 75% of which appear only once. The data originate from a study of cytomegalovirus exposure and HLA in healthy donors. The CDR3 contains 11 residues. Germline lookup yields CDR1 LNHDA and CDR2 SQIVND (reference sequence). Trimming took off 6 bases at V and 2 bases at J, with 4 bases between the two ends. This TCR was recovered from a man aged 35-49 years in good health and CMV-seropositive. V gene TRBV19 combines with J gene TRBJ2-5; D uncertain. Sequencing was carried out using PBMCs. The CDR3 nucleotides read TGTGCCAGTAGACAGCAAGAGACCCAGTACTTC. Amino acid sequence: CASRQQETQYF.